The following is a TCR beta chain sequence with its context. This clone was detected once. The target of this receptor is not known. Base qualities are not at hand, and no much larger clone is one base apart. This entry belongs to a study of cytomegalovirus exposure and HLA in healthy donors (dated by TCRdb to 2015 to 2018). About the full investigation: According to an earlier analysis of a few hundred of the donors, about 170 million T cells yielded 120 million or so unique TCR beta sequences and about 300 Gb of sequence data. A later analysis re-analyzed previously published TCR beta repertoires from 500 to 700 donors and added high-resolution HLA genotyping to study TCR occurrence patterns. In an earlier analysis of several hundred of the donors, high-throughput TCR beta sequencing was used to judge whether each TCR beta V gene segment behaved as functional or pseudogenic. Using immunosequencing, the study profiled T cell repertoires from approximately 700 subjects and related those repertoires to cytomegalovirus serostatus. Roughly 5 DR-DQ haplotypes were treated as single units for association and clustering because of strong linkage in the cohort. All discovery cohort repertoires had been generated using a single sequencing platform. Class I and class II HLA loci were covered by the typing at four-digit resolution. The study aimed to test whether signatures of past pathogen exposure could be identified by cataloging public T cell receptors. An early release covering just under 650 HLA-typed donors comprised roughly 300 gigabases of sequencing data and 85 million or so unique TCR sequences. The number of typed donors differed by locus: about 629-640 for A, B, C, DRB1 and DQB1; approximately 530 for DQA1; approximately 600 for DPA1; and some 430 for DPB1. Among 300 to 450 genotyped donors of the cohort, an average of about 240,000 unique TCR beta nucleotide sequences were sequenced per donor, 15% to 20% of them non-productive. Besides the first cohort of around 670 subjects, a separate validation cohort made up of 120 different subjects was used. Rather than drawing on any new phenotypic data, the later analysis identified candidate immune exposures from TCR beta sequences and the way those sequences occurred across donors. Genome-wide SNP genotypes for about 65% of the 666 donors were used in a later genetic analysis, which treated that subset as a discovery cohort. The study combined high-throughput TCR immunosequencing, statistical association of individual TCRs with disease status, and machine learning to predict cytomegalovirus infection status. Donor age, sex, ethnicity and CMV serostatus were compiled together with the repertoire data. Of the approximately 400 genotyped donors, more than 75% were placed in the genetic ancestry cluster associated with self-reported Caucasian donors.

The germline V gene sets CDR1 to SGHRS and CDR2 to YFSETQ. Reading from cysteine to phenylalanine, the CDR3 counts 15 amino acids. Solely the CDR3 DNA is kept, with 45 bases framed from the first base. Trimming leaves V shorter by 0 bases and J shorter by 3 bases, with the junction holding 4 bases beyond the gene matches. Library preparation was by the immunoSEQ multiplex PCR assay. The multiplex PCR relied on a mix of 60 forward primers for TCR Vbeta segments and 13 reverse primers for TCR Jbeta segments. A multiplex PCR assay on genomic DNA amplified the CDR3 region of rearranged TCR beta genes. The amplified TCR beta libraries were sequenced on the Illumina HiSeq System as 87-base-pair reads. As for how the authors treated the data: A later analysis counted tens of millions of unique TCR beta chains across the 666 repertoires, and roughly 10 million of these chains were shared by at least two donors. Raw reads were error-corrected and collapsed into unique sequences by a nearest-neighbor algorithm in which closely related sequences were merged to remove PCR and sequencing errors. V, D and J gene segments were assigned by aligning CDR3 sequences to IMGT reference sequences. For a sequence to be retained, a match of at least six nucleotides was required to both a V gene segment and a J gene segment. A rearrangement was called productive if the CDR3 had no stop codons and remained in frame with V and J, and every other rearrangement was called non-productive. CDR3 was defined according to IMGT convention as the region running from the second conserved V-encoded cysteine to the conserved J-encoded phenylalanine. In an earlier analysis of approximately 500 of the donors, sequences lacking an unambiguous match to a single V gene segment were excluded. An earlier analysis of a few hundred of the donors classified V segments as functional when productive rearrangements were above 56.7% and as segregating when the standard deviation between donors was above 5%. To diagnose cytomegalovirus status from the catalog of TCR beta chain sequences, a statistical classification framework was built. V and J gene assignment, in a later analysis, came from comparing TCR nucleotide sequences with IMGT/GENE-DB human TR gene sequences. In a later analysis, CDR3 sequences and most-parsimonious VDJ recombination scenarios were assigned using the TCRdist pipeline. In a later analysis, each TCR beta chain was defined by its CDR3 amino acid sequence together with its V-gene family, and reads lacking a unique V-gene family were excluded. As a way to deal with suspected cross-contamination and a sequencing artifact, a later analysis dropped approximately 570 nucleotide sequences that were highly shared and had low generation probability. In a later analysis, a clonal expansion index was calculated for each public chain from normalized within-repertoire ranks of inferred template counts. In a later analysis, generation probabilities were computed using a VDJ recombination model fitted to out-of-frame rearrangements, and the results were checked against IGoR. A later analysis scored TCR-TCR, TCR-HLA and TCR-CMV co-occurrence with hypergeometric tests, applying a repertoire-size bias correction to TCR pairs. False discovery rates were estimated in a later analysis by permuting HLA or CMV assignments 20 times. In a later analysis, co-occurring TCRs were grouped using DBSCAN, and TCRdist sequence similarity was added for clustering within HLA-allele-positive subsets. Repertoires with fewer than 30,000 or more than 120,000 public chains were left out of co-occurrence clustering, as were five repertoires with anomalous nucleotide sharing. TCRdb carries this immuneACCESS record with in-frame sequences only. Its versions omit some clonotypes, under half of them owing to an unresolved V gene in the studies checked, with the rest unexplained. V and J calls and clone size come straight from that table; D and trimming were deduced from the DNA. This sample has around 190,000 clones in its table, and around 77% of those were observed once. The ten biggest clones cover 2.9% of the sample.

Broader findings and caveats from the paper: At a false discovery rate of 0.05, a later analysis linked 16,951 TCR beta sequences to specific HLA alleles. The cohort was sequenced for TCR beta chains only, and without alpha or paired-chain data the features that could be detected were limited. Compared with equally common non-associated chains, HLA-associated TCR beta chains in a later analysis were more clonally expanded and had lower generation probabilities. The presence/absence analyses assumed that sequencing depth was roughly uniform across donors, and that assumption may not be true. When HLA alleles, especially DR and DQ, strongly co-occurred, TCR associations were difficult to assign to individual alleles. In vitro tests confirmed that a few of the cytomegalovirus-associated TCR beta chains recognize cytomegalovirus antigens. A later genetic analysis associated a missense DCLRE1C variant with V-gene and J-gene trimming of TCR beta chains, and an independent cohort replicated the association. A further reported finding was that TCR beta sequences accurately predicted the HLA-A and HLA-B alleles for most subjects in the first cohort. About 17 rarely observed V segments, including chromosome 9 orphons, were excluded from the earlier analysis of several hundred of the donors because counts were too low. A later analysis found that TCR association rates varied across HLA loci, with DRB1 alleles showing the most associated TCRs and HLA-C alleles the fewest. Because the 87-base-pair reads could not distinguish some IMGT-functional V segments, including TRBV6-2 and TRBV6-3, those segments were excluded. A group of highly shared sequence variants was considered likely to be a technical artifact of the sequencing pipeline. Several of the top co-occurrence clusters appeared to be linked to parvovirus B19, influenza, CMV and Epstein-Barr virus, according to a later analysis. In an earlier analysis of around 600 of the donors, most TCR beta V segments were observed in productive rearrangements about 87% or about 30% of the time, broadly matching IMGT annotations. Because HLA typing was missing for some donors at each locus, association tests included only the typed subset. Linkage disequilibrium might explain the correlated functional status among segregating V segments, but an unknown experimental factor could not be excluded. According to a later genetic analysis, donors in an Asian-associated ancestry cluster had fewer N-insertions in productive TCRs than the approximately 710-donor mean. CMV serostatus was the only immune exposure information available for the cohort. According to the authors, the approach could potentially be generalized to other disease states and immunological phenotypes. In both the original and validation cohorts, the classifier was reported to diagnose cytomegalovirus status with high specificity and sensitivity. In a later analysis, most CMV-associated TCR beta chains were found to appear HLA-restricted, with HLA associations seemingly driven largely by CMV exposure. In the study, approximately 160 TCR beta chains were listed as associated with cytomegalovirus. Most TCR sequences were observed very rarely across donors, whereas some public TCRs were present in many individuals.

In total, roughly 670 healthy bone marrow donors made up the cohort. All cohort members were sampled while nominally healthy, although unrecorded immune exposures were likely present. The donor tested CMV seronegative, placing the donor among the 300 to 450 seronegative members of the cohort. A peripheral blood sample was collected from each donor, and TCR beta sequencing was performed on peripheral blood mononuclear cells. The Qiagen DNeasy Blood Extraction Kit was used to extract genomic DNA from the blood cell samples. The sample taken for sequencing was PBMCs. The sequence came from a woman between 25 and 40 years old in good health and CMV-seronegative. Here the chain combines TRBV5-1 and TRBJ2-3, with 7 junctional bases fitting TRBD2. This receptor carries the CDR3 CASSLVAGETDTQYF. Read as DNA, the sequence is TGCGCCAGCAGCTTGGTGGCGGGGGAAACAGATACGCAGTATTTT.